The clone carrying this T cell receptor beta chain has just a few counts. Its target is unknown. From the 5' RACE reads, TCRdb called clonotypes with MiXCR, one entry per CDR3 protein. The data hold about 92,000 distinct CDR3 sequences, with approximately 12% observed a single time. Trimming took off 0 bases at V and 0 bases at J, with 4 bases between the two ends. CDR3 length: 14 amino acids. Germline CDR1 SGHTA, CDR2 FQGNSA. Time point given: sample taken at primary tumor resection. The donors were more than 70 patients with non-small cell lung cancer that was early-stage and untreated. This sample is drawn from a study of spatial heterogeneity in lung cancer. In the study overall: The study consistently detected more beta-chain than alpha-chain sequences.

Points from the study as a whole: Among blood samples, ubiquitous expanded tumor TCRs appeared more at resection than at follow-up.

The clonotype was recovered from a male donor with early-stage non-small cell lung cancer. The chain combines TRBV7-2 with TRBJ2-3; D gene ambiguous. The material was PBMCs, obtained at surgery. In nucleotides, the CDR3 is TGTGCCAGCAGCTTAGCCCCAAGCACAGATACGCAGTATTTT. It codes for CASSLAPSTDTQYF.